This TCR beta chain originates from a study of OX40 agonist ivuxolimab in advanced cancers. Study-wide findings and caveats: Blood T cells, both CD4+ and CD8+, expanded clonally by week 6 at 0.1 to 3.0 mg/kg.

V lost 0 bases, J lost 0 bases, and 25 bases lay in between. This CDR3 is 21 amino acids long. Germline V CDR1 and CDR2: MRHNA, SNTAGT. This clone was counted once. Its antigen is unknown. Clones were sequenced by immunoSEQ multiplex PCR, and TCRdb holds only the in-frame ones, with some missing. The sample has tens of thousands of clones, more than 70% seen once. This sequence was found in an adult with an advanced solid tumor such as melanoma, head and neck, liver or kidney cancer. The sequences come from CD4+ or CD8+ T cells sorted from blood, collected in a trial of the OX40 agonist ivuxolimab. This chain joins TRBV6-4 and TRBJ2-3, with D tentatively TRBD1 (5 bases). The CDR3 bases are TGTGCCAGCAGTGACTCGAGACGCCCGTCCACGGTGGGGCCGAGCACAGATACGCAGTATTTT. Amino acids: CASSDSRRPSTVGPSTDTQYF.